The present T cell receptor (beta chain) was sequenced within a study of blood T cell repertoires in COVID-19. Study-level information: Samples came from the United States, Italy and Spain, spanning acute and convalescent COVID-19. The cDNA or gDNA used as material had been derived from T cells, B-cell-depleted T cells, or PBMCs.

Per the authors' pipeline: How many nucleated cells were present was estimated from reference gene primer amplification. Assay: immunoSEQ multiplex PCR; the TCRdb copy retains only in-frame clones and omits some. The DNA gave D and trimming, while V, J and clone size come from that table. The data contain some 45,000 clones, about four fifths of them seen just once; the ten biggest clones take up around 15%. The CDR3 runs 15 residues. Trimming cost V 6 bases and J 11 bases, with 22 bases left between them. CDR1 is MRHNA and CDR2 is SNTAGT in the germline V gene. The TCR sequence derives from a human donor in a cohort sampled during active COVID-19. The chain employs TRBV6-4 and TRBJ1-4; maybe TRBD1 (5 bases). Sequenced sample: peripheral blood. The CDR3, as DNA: TGTGCCAGCAGATATGACAGAGATGATTGTAAGAAACTGTTTTTT. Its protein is CASRYDRDDCKKLFF.